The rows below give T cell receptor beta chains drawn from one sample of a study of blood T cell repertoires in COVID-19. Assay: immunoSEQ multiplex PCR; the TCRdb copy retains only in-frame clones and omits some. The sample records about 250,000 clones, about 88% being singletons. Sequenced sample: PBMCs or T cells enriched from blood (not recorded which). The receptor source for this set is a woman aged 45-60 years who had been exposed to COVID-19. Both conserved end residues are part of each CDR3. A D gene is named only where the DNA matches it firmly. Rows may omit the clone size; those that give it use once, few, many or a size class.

CDR3: CASSPRVSGGHTDTQYF; DNA: TGTGCCAGCAGCCCAAGGGTTAGCGGAGGGCACACAGATACGCAGTATTTT; size: .; D: .; J: TRBJ2-3; V: TRBV11-2
CDR3: CASRGIRGYSPLHF; DNA: TGTGCCAGCAGAGGCATAAGGGGGTATTCACCCCTCCACTTT; size: .; D: .; J: TRBJ1-6; V: TRBV2
CDR3: CASSLWDSRHAEQFF; DNA: TGTGCCAGCAGCCTGTGGGACTCCCGGCACGCTGAGCAGTTCTTC; size: once; D: .; J: TRBJ2-1; V: TRBV13
CDR3: CASSLRDFDYGYTF; DNA: TGCGCCAGCAGCTTAAGGGACTTCGACTATGGCTACACCTTC; size: .; D: .; J: TRBJ1-2; V: TRBV5-1
CDR3: CAWSSGTQHTGELFF; DNA: TGTGCCTGGTCGTCCGGGACACAACACACCGGGGAGCTGTTTTTT; size: few; D: .; J: TRBJ2-2; V: TRBV30
CDR3: CASSESGGPGELFF; DNA: TGCGCCAGCAGTGAGTCAGGGGGACCCGGGGAGCTGTTTTTT; size: .; D: .; J: TRBJ2-2; V: TRBV10-2
CDR3: CASSSPGGFYGYTF; DNA: TGTGCCAGCAGTTCCCCGGGGGGGTTTTATGGCTACACCTTC; size: .; D: .; J: TRBJ1-2; V: TRBV28
CDR3: CASSIYPGLVETQYF; DNA: TGTGCCAGTAGTATATACCCCGGACTAGTGGAGACCCAGTACTTC; size: .; D: TRBD2; J: TRBJ2-5; V: TRBV19
CDR3: CAISPTGRGLADTQYF; DNA: TGTGCCATCAGTCCTACGGGGCGGGGACTTGCAGATACGCAGTATTTT; size: .; D: .; J: TRBJ2-3; V: TRBV10-3
CDR3: CASSPDGTNTGELFF; DNA: TGCGCCAGCAGCCCGGACGGGACGAACACCGGGGAGCTGTTTTTT; size: once; D: .; J: TRBJ2-2; V: TRBV5-1
CDR3: CASSSQGPYNEKLFF; DNA: TGTGCCAGCAGCTCACAGGGGCCCTATAATGAAAAACTGTTTTTT; size: once; D: TRBD1; J: TRBJ1-4; V: TRBV2
CDR3: CASSSQGSGNQPQHF; DNA: TGTGCCAGCAGCTCACAGGGTTCGGGCAATCAGCCCCAGCATTTT; size: .; D: .; J: TRBJ1-5; V: TRBV7-9
CDR3: CASSLLDSREQYF; DNA: TGTGCCAGCAGCTTATTAGACAGTCGCGAGCAGTACTTC; size: .; D: .; J: TRBJ2-7; V: TRBV7-3
CDR3: CASRPLAGLQETQYF; DNA: TGCGCCAGCAGGCCTCTAGCGGGGCTCCAAGAGACCCAGTACTTC; size: .; D: TRBD2; J: TRBJ2-5; V: TRBV5-1
CDR3: CAWLGTGITEAFF; DNA: TGTGCCTGGTTGGGGACAGGAATTACTGAAGCTTTCTTT; size: .; D: TRBD1; J: TRBJ1-1; V: TRBV30
CDR3: CAWNGEVGEAFF; DNA: TGTGCCTGGAACGGGGAGGTGGGTGAAGCTTTCTTT; size: .; D: .; J: TRBJ1-1; V: TRBV30
CDR3: CASSPQQGGGYTF; DNA: TGTGCCAGCTCACCCCAACAGGGAGGGGGCTACACCTTC; size: .; D: .; J: TRBJ1-2; V: TRBV18
CDR3: CASSPLSGGNTIYF; DNA: TGTGCCAGCAGCCCCCTATCGGGTGGAAACACCATATATTTT; size: .; D: .; J: TRBJ1-3; V: TRBV28
CDR3: CASSVGGFGNTEAFF; DNA: TGTGCCAGCAGCGTAGGAGGGTTCGGGAACACTGAAGCTTTCTTT; size: .; D: .; J: TRBJ1-1; V: TRBV9
CDR3: CASSSFTDTQYF; DNA: TGTGCCAGCAGTTCTTTCACAGATACGCAGTATTTT; size: .; D: .; J: TRBJ2-3; V: TRBV28
CDR3: CASRTGAGNTIYF; DNA: TGTGCCAGCAGGACAGGGGCTGGAAACACCATATATTTT; size: .; D: TRBD1; J: TRBJ1-3; V: TRBV12-3/TRBV12-4
CDR3: CASSPQTSGGIDLNTGELFF; DNA: TGTGCCAGCAGCCCCCAGACTAGCGGGGGAATTGACCTGAACACCGGGGAGCTGTTTTTT; size: once; D: TRBD2; J: TRBJ2-2; V: TRBV9
CDR3: CATSDVRGGRNTGELFF; DNA: TGTGCCACCAGTGACGTAAGGGGAGGCCGGAACACCGGGGAGCTGTTTTTT; size: .; D: .; J: TRBJ2-2; V: TRBV24-1
CDR3: CASSSGGSGSYNEQFF; DNA: TGTGCCAGCAGCTCAGGGGGGTCTGGCTCCTACAATGAGCAGTTCTTC; size: .; D: .; J: TRBJ2-1; V: TRBV5-4
CDR3: CASSSLTEGGATGANVLTF; DNA: TGTGCCAGCAGCTCACTCACCGAAGGGGGCGCTACCGGGGCCAACGTCCTGACTTTC; size: .; D: TRBD1; J: TRBJ2-6; V: TRBV5-6
CDR3: CASSTTGGYGYTF; DNA: TGCGCCAGCAGCACGACAGGGGGCTATGGCTACACCTTC; size: .; D: TRBD1; J: TRBJ1-2; V: TRBV5-1
CDR3: CASSSGNTETQYF; DNA: TGTGCCAGCAGTTCAGGAAATACGGAGACCCAGTACTTC; size: .; D: .; J: TRBJ2-5; V: TRBV28
CDR3: CASSEAGVGAFF; DNA: TGCGCCAGCAGTGAGGCGGGGGTCGGAGCTTTCTTT; size: .; D: .; J: TRBJ1-1; V: TRBV10-2
CDR3: CASSLPSGTSTDTQYF; DNA: TGTGCCAGCAGCCTCCCCTCAGGGACTAGCACAGATACGCAGTATTTT; size: .; D: .; J: TRBJ2-3; V: TRBV13
CDR3: CASSPTSALDRYEQYF; DNA: TGTGCCAGCAGCCCGACTAGCGCACTTGATCGGTACGAGCAGTACTTC; size: .; D: TRBD2; J: TRBJ2-7; V: TRBV7-2
CDR3: CASCSGGTDTQYF; DNA: TGCGCCTCCTGTAGCGGGGGAACAGATACGCAGTATTTT; size: .; D: TRBD2; J: TRBJ2-3; V: TRBV5-1
CDR3: CASSEAFESGGPLHF; DNA: TGTGCCAGCAGTGAAGCATTCGAATCGGGAGGGCCCCTCCACTTT; size: .; D: .; J: TRBJ1-6; V: TRBV2
CDR3: CASVKSGGDEKLFF; DNA: TGTGCCAGCGTCAAGTCGGGGGGTGATGAAAAACTGTTTTTT; size: .; D: .; J: TRBJ1-4; V: TRBV7-9
CDR3: CASSLPGGGELFF; DNA: TGTGCCAGCAGCCTCCCAGGGGGCGGGGAGCTGTTTTTT; size: .; D: TRBD1; J: TRBJ2-2; V: TRBV12-3/TRBV12-4
CDR3: CASSVSGAPYNEQFF; DNA: TGCGCCAGCAGCGTTAGCGGGGCGCCCTACAATGAGCAGTTCTTC; size: few; D: TRBD2; J: TRBJ2-1; V: TRBV5-1
CDR3: CATSIDREKLFF; DNA: TGTGCCACCAGCATTGACAGGGAAAAACTGTTTTTT; size: .; D: .; J: TRBJ1-4; V: TRBV15
CDR3: CASSASPTGSGANVLTF; DNA: TGTGCCAGCAGCGCCTCCCCGACAGGGTCTGGGGCCAACGTCCTGACTTTC; size: .; D: TRBD1; J: TRBJ2-6; V: TRBV9
CDR3: CASSDRGLSGNTIYF; DNA: TGTGCCAGCAGTGACAGGGGGCTCTCTGGAAACACCATATATTTT; size: .; D: TRBD1; J: TRBJ1-3; V: TRBV2
CDR3: CASSLKAGGSGANVLTF; DNA: TGTGCCAGCAGCTTAAAGGCAGGAGGCTCTGGGGCCAACGTCCTGACTTTC; size: .; D: .; J: TRBJ2-6; V: TRBV7-2
CDR3: CASSVDAGGDIQYF; DNA: TGTGCCAGCAGCGTCGACGCGGGGGGTGACATTCAGTACTTC; size: once; D: TRBD2; J: TRBJ2-4; V: TRBV5-4
CDR3: CASSYSIGLLYRGELFF; DNA: TGTGCCAGCAGTTACTCGATTGGACTCCTCTACCGCGGGGAGCTGTTTTTT; size: .; D: .; J: TRBJ2-2; V: TRBV6-2/TRBV6-3
CDR3: CASSLGRETEAFF; DNA: TGTGCCAGCAGCTTAGGTCGGGAGACTGAAGCTTTCTTT; size: .; D: .; J: TRBJ1-1; V: TRBV11-2